What follows describes a single T cell receptor beta chain. Libraries were prepared by immunoSEQ multiplex PCR; TCRdb keeps only in-frame clonotypes and omits some of them. The table includes approximately 22,000 clones, around 74% detected once. V shed 4 bases and J shed 8 bases, with 14 bases lying between them. Per germline, CDR1 MNHEY and CDR2 SMNVEV (reference sequence). This CDR3 region has 13 residues. This entry belongs to a study of glioma-infiltrating T cells after dendritic cell vaccination. The clonotype comes from a human donor with glioblastoma. The J gene is TRBJ1-1, the V gene TRBV27; D gene ambiguous. Sequences were derived from blood, sampled before dendritic cell vaccination. The CDR3 DNA follows: TGTGCCAGCAGTTCCGGGAGTCCATGGGAAGCTTTCTTT. It encodes CASSSGSPWEAFF.